Listed below are T cell receptor beta chains from one sample, sequenced in a study of cytomegalovirus exposure and HLA in healthy donors. The method was immunoSEQ multiplex PCR; TCRdb's version includes in-frame clones alone and lacks a portion of them. The sample lists 60,000 to 100,000 clones; over 70% were seen once. Input material: PBMCs. Receptors originate from a male donor in good health and CMV-seropositive. CDR3s include the opening cysteine and the closing phenylalanine or tryptophan. The D gene is left open where the match is weak. Where a row states a size, it is once, few, many or the class of an expanded clone; other rows omit it.

TRBV10-3,TRBJ2-1,-,TRBD2,CAISVHPSGVDEQFF,TGTGCCATCAGTGTACATCCTAGCGGGGTCGATGAGCAGTTCTTC
TRBV7-2,TRBJ1-1,-,-,CASSLGVSQALF,TGTGCCAGCAGCTTAGGGGTTTCGCAGGCCTTATTT
TRBV13,TRBJ2-1,-,-,CASSSLRSSYNEQFF,TGTGCCAGCAGCTCCCTTAGGAGCTCCTACAATGAGCAGTTCTTC
TRBV5-4,TRBJ2-3,-,TRBD2,CASSPGLAGSDTQYF,TGTGCCAGCAGCCCTGGACTAGCGGGGTCAGATACGCAGTATTTT
TRBV13,TRBJ2-1,-,-,CASSLSPDNEQFF,TGTGCCAGCAGCTTGTCTCCTGACAATGAGCAGTTCTTC
TRBV5-1,TRBJ1-2,-,-,CASSSEPGLKPGGYTF,TGCGCCAGCAGCTCCGAACCGGGACTCAAACCTGGTGGCTACACCTTC
TRBV27,TRBJ1-1,-,-,CASSLYARGMNTEAFF,TGTGCCAGCAGTTTATATGCCAGGGGTATGAACACTGAAGCTTTCTTT
TRBV5-4,TRBJ1-1,-,-,CASSSAVAMNTEAFF,TGTGCCAGCAGCTCGGCCGTAGCCATGAACACTGAAGCTTTCTTT
TRBV5-6,TRBJ2-7,-,-,CASSWDSMEQYF,TGTGCCAGCAGCTGGGACTCCATGGAGCAGTACTTC
TRBV5-6,TRBJ2-1,once,TRBD1,CASGGQGAINEQFF,TGTGCCAGCGGGGGACAGGGGGCCATCAATGAGCAGTTCTTC
TRBV6-6,TRBJ2-5,-,TRBD2,CASRLLAGRPETQYF,TGTGCCAGCAGATTACTAGCGGGACGGCCGGAGACCCAGTACTTC
TRBV5-1,TRBJ2-2,-,TRBD1,CASNLQGSGELFF,TGCGCCAGCAACCTACAGGGGTCCGGGGAGCTGTTTTTT
TRBV21-1,TRBJ2-3,once,-,CASEKQGWTDTQYF,TGTGCCTCGGAGAAACAGGGTTGGACAGATACGCAGTATTTT
TRBV10-2,TRBJ1-3,-,TRBD1,CASSLTGTGNTIYF,TGCGCCAGCAGCCTGACAGGGACTGGAAACACCATATATTTT
TRBV5-1,TRBJ2-3,-,TRBD2,CASSLVGLAGGPREDTQYF,TGCGCCAGCAGCTTGGTTGGGCTAGCGGGAGGTCCAAGGGAAGATACGCAGTATTTT
TRBV7-6,TRBJ2-7,-,-,CASSLERLGIDEQYF,TGTGCCAGCAGCTTAGAGCGTCTGGGTATCGACGAGCAGTACTTC
TRBV14,TRBJ2-1,-,TRBD2,CASSQVAGGAYNEQFF,TGTGCCAGCAGCCAAGTAGCGGGAGGGGCGTACAATGAGCAGTTCTTC
TRBV19,TRBJ1-5,-,TRBD1,CASGDSRSLPQHF,TGTGCCAGTGGGGACAGTCGATCTTTGCCCCAGCATTTT
TRBV18,TRBJ1-4,few,-,CASSPEASNEKLFF,TGTGCCAGCTCACCAGAGGCGTCTAATGAAAAACTGTTTTTT
TRBV7-3,TRBJ2-3,once,TRBD2,CASSPERGGDTQYF,TGTGCCAGCAGCCCTGAGCGGGGGGGGGATACGCAGTATTTT
TRBV6-5,TRBJ1-2,-,TRBD1,CASSPTQGIYTF,TGTGCCAGCAGCCCTACACAGGGGATCTACACCTTC
TRBV27,TRBJ1-3,-,-,CASSLRQILSGNTIYF,TGTGCCAGCAGTTTAAGACAGATACTCTCTGGAAACACCATATATTTT
TRBV28,TRBJ1-1,-,TRBD1,CASSLFAGTGIIREAFF,TGTGCCAGCAGTTTATTTGCCGGGACAGGGATTATTAGAGAAGCTTTCTTT
TRBV10-3,TRBJ2-1,-,TRBD2,CAISELPGTSSNNEQFF,TGTGCCATCAGTGAGCTACCCGGGACTAGCTCTAACAATGAGCAGTTCTTC
TRBV18,TRBJ2-6,-,-,CASSHSGANVLTF,TGTGCCAGCTCTCACTCTGGGGCCAACGTCCTGACTTTC
TRBV2,TRBJ2-3,-,TRBD2,CASSSNSPGLVGPDTQYF,TGTGCCAGCAGTTCAAACTCCCCGGGACTAGTGGGTCCAGATACGCAGTATTTT
TRBV5-4,TRBJ2-4,-,-,CASSPMAGTGNIQYF,TGTGCCAGCAGCCCTATGGCGGGAACGGGAAACATTCAGTACTTC
TRBV6-5,TRBJ1-2,once,TRBD1,CASSYQGQGEVYGYTF,TGTGCCAGCAGTTACCAAGGACAGGGTGAGGTCTATGGCTACACCTTC
TRBV7-2,TRBJ1-5,-,TRBD1,CASSPAQGGHSNQPQHF,TGTGCCAGCAGCCCAGCCCAGGGGGGTCATAGCAATCAGCCCCAGCATTTT
TRBV27,TRBJ2-4,-,-,CASSPRHSIAKNIQYF,TGTGCCAGCAGTCCCAGACATTCTATAGCCAAAAACATTCAGTACTTC
TRBV9,TRBJ1-5,-,-,CALTKLHFCEPQHF,TGTGCCCTAACTAAACTACATTTTTGTGAGCCCCAGCATTTT
TRBV7-9,TRBJ1-3,-,TRBD1,CASSPGDSSGNTIYF,TGTGCCAGCAGCCCGGGGGACAGCTCTGGAAACACCATATATTTT
TRBV6-4,TRBJ2-2,-,-,CASSDSDSGELFF,TGTGCCAGCAGTGACTCGGACTCCGGGGAGCTGTTTTTT
TRBV27,TRBJ2-7,-,TRBD2,CASSRTGGPPNEQYF,TGTGCCAGCAGTAGGACGGGAGGGCCTCCCAACGAGCAGTACTTC
TRBV19,TRBJ2-7,-,TRBD1,CASSPGQGAYEQYF,TGTGCCAGTAGTCCGGGACAGGGGGCCTACGAGCAGTACTTC
TRBV5-1,TRBJ2-5,-,-,CASSLSGPETQYF,TGCGCCAGCAGCTTGAGTGGGCCGGAGACCCAGTACTTC
TRBV7-8,TRBJ1-5,-,TRBD1,CASSPRFTRDRESNQPQHF,TGTGCCAGCAGCCCCCGATTTACCCGGGACAGGGAAAGCAATCAGCCCCAGCATTTT
TRBV5-1,TRBJ1-4,-,-,CASRTEGEKLFF,TGCGCCAGCAGGACGGAGGGTGAAAAACTGTTTTTT
TRBV6-1,TRBJ2-3,-,-,CATVKGGTDTQYF,TGTGCCACTGTGAAGGGGGGCACAGATACGCAGTATTTT
TRBV19,TRBJ1-5,few,TRBD1,CASFGQGGQPQHF,TGTGCCAGCTTCGGACAGGGCGGTCAGCCCCAGCATTTT
TRBV6-1,TRBJ1-5,-,-,CASSDGNNQPQHF,TGTGCCAGCAGTGACGGGAACAATCAGCCCCAGCATTTT
TRBV6-1,TRBJ2-7,-,-,CASSDPGNEQYF,TGTGCCAGCAGTGACCCAGGTAACGAGCAGTACTTC
TRBV4-1,TRBJ1-1,few,-,CASSQPLQVKKNTEAFF,TGCGCCAGCAGCCAGCCCTTGCAGGTGAAGAAGAACACTGAAGCTTTCTTT
TRBV6-6,TRBJ1-2,-,-,CASQLAGGGYTF,TGTGCCAGCCAACTCGCGGGGGGTGGCTACACCTTC